A selection of T cell receptor beta chains follows, all from one sample in a study of cytomegalovirus exposure and HLA in healthy donors. TCRdb's table, derived via immunoSEQ multiplex PCR, lists solely in-frame clones and lacks some. This sample has approximately 120,000 clones, with about three quarters found just once. Sample: PBMCs. The receptors stem from a female donor in good health and CMV-seronegative. The CDR3 runs from the conserved cysteine through the conserved F or W. Fields, in order: clone size, V gene, CDR3 length, D gene, J gene, CDR3 protein, CDR3 DNA. D genes are given only for firm matches. Size values are once, few and many counts, or a class for expanded clones, and some rows have none.

-,TRBV12-5,13,TRBD2,TRBJ2-5,CASGLGLAETQYF,TGTGCTAGTGGTTTGGGACTAGCAGAGACCCAGTACTTC
-,TRBV2,18,-,TRBJ2-4,CASTQGGTRLETKNIQYF,TGTGCCAGCACCCAGGGAGGGACACGGCTCGAGACCAAAAACATTCAGTACTTC
-,TRBV4-1,15,-,TRBJ1-2,CASSQDQTGGYGYTF,TGCGCCAGCAGCCAAGATCAGACAGGAGGATATGGCTACACCTTC
few,TRBV6-4,15,TRBD2,TRBJ2-1,CASRPTSGGAREQFF,TGTGCCAGCAGACCTACTAGCGGGGGGGCTCGTGAGCAGTTCTTC
-,TRBV7-9,12,-,TRBJ2-7,CASVEKGYEQYF,TGTGCCAGCGTGGAAAAGGGGTACGAGCAGTACTTC
-,TRBV6-6,15,-,TRBJ2-7,CASSPGGYTENEQYF,TGTGCCAGCAGTCCCGGGGGTTATACGGAGAACGAGCAGTACTTC
-,TRBV19,16,-,TRBJ2-2,CASRPIGTLNTGELFF,TGTGCCAGTAGGCCGATCGGGACATTGAACACCGGGGAGCTGTTTTTT
few,TRBV29-1,14,-,TRBJ1-1,CSVSLTGMNTEAFF,TGCAGCGTTTCCCTCACAGGGATGAACACTGAAGCTTTCTTT
-,TRBV5-1,15,TRBD1,TRBJ1-1,CASSEGTGVNTEAFF,TGCGCCAGCAGCGAGGGGACAGGGGTAAACACTGAAGCTTTCTTT
few,TRBV6-4,13,-,TRBJ1-1,CASRVEGNTEAFF,TGTGCCAGCAGGGTGGAGGGGAACACTGAAGCTTTCTTT
-,TRBV6-1,15,-,TRBJ1-4,CASSSTGTTNEKLFF,TGTGCCAGCAGTTCCACCGGGACAACTAATGAAAAACTGTTTTTT
-,TRBV5-4,14,TRBD1,TRBJ2-7,CASSFADRGYEQYF,TGTGCCAGCAGCTTTGCAGACAGGGGCTACGAGCAGTACTTC
-,TRBV4-2,15,-,TRBJ2-2,CASSQDWRVTGELFF,TGTGCCAGCAGCCAAGATTGGCGGGTCACCGGGGAGCTGTTTTTT
-,TRBV19,14,TRBD1,TRBJ2-1,CASSIGQGAEEQFF,TGTGCCAGTAGTATTGGACAGGGGGCGGAAGAGCAGTTCTTC
-,TRBV19,12,-,TRBJ2-3,CASSPGTDTQYF,TGTGCCAGTAGCCCGGGGACAGATACGCAGTATTTT
few,TRBV29-1,12,-,TRBJ1-2,CSVEERGYGYTF,TGCAGCGTTGAAGAACGGGGGTATGGCTACACCTTC
-,TRBV5-6,14,-,TRBJ1-2,CASSLGPANYGYTF,TGTGCCAGCAGCTTGGGTCCCGCTAACTATGGCTACACCTTC
-,TRBV5-1,14,-,TRBJ1-1,CASSLGQGFTEAFF,TGCGCCAGCAGCTTGGGGCAGGGTTTTACTGAAGCTTTCTTT
-,TRBV27,13,-,TRBJ2-3,CASSPHSVDTQYF,TGTGCCAGCAGTCCCCACTCGGTAGATACGCAGTATTTT
-,TRBV5-1,14,TRBD1,TRBJ1-5,CASRPTGVDQPQHF,TGCGCCAGCAGACCGACAGGGGTTGATCAGCCCCAGCATTTT
-,TRBV14,14,-,TRBJ2-1,CASSQASYYNEQFF,TGTGCCAGCAGCCAAGCAAGCTACTACAATGAGCAGTTCTTC
few,TRBV11-2,13,-,TRBJ2-1,CASSLELSDEQFF,TGTGCCAGCAGCTTAGAACTATCTGATGAGCAGTTCTTC
-,TRBV28,14,-,TRBJ2-7,CASSSLVPSYEQYF,TGTGCCAGCAGTTCCTTAGTCCCCTCCTACGAGCAGTACTTC
-,TRBV5-4,15,-,TRBJ1-6,CASSLQGAYNSPLHF,TGTGCCAGCAGCTTGCAGGGTGCTTATAATTCACCCCTCCACTTT
-,TRBV4-1,14,-,TRBJ2-7,CASSHPPSDSEQYF,TGCGCCAGCAGCCATCCCCCCTCGGACAGCGAGCAGTACTTC
-,TRBV7-3,14,TRBD1,TRBJ1-1,CASSLGTENTEAFF,TGTGCCAGCAGCTTAGGGACAGAGAACACTGAAGCTTTCTTT
-,TRBV4-1,14,-,TRBJ1-1,CASSPGQTNTEAFF,TGCGCCAGCAGCCCTGGACAGACGAACACTGAAGCTTTCTTT
-,TRBV6-1,15,-,TRBJ1-6,CASRRQENYNSPLHF,TGTGCCAGCAGAAGACAGGAGAACTATAATTCACCCCTCCACTTT
-,TRBV7-8,14,TRBD1,TRBJ1-2,CASSPDRADYGYTF,TGTGCCAGCAGCCCGGACAGGGCTGACTATGGCTACACCTTC
-,TRBV7-6,11,-,TRBJ2-7,CASSSYHEQYF,TGTGCCAGCAGCTCCTATCACGAGCAGTACTTC
few,TRBV5-1,15,-,TRBJ1-1,CASSLTTDRNTEAFF,TGCGCCAGCAGCTTGACGACCGACAGGAACACTGAAGCTTTCTTT
-,TRBV29-1,12,TRBD1,TRBJ2-7,CSVDRGVGEQYF,TGCAGCGTCGACAGGGGGGTCGGCGAGCAGTACTTC
-,TRBV7-2,16,TRBD2,TRBJ2-7,CASSSTRLAGGREQYF,TGTGCCAGCAGCTCGACAAGACTAGCGGGGGGACGGGAGCAGTACTTC
-,TRBV7-9,14,TRBD1,TRBJ1-2,CASGDYRGGYGYTF,TGTGCCAGCGGCGACTACAGGGGCGGCTATGGCTACACCTTC
-,TRBV2,13,TRBD1,TRBJ2-5,CASKITGEETQYF,TGTGCCAGCAAGATAACAGGGGAAGAGACCCAGTACTTC
once,TRBV30,13,-,TRBJ1-1,CAWSLWPATEAFF,TGTGCCTGGAGTTTGTGGCCCGCCACTGAAGCTTTCTTT
once,TRBV29-1,13,-,TRBJ2-2,CSVDNGNTGELFF,TGCAGCGTTGATAACGGGAACACCGGGGAGCTGTTTTTT
few,TRBV5-6,15,TRBD2,TRBJ2-1,CASSVAGGRYNEQFF,TGTGCCAGCAGCGTGGCGGGGGGGAGGTACAATGAGCAGTTCTTC
-,TRBV18,15,-,TRBJ2-7,CASTGGYYLFHEQYF,TGTGCCAGCACTGGGGGGTATTACCTATTCCACGAGCAGTACTTC
-,TRBV5-1,14,TRBD1,TRBJ1-6,CASSSGRGHSPLHF,TGCGCCAGCAGTTCCGGCAGGGGGCATTCACCCCTCCACTTT
-,TRBV19,17,-,TRBJ1-4,CASSLKHRDSSNEKLFF,TGTGCCAGTAGTCTCAAGCACCGAGACAGTTCTAATGAAAAACTGTTTTTT
-,TRBV15,13,TRBD2,TRBJ2-3,CATSRDAGGTQYF,TGTGCCACCAGCAGAGACGCGGGGGGCACGCAGTATTTT
-,TRBV7-8,14,-,TRBJ2-3,CASSLTLFPDTQYF,TGTGCCAGCAGCTTAACTCTCTTCCCAGATACGCAGTATTTT
-,TRBV7-9,15,TRBD2,TRBJ2-3,CASSLPAGGTDTQYF,TGTGCCAGCAGCTTACCAGCGGGGGGCACAGATACGCAGTATTTT
-,TRBV27,15,TRBD1,TRBJ2-7,CASSFIGTGDYEQYF,TGTGCCAGCAGTTTTATAGGGACAGGCGACTACGAGCAGTACTTC
few,TRBV7-9,12,TRBD1,TRBJ1-1,CASTGQGSEAFF,TGTGCCAGCACAGGACAGGGAAGTGAAGCTTTCTTT
once,TRBV2,11,-,TRBJ2-1,CASSDSNEQFF,TGTGCCAGCAGTGACAGCAATGAGCAGTTCTTC
few,TRBV5-6,14,TRBD1,TRBJ2-7,CASIKTTGRREQYF,TGTGCCAGCATCAAAACGACAGGGCGTCGTGAGCAGTACTTC